The next 27 T cell receptor beta chains were all read from a single sample in a study of cytomegalovirus exposure and HLA in healthy donors. Researchers ran the PCR with 60 Vbeta and 13 Jbeta primers. Produced via immunoSEQ multiplex PCR; TCRdb's table is partial and in-frame only. This listing includes some 75,000 clones. Sequences were obtained from PBMCs. The receptors shown here come from a man aged 40-49 years in good health and CMV-seronegative.

J is TRBJ2-1 and V is TRBV7-9, with 14 bases that match TRBD2. CDR3 length equals 19 residues. The J segment lost 5 bases and the V segment lost 5 bases, leaving 14 bases of the junction unmatched. Germline lookup yields CDR1 SEHNR and CDR2 FQNEAQ (reference sequence). Written as DNA, the CDR3 is TGTGCCAGCAGCCCGATTCTGACTAGCGGGAGGGCCCCCCACAATGAGCAGTTCTTC. Protein: CASSPILTSGRAPHNEQFF.

J is TRBJ1-2 and V is TRBV11-2; 9 bases are shared with TRBD1. With 4 bases clipped from V and 3 bases from J, the junction kept 3 bases outside the gene matches. Germline CDR1 and CDR2: SGHAT and FQNNGV. This CDR3 has 14 residues. The CDR3 is CASSSGQGYYGYTF. The CDR3 DNA follows: TGTGCCAGCAGCTCTGGACAGGGGTACTATGGCTACACCTTC.

The chain uses TRBV5-1 and TRBJ2-3; D is unresolved. CDR1 and CDR2 (germline): SGHRS, YFSETQ. This CDR3 contains 14 residues. V was clipped by 2 bases and J by 0 bases, with 7 bases between them. Written as DNA, the CDR3 is TGCGCCAGCAGCTTTACAGCTAGCACAGATACGCAGTATTTT. Translating gives CASSFTASTDTQYF. The full variable domain, rest sourced from reference TRBV5-1 and TRBJ2-3, is KAGVTQTPRYLIKTRGQQVTLSCSPISGHRSVSWYQQTPGQGLQFLFEYFSETQRNKGNFPGRFSGRQFSNSRSEMNVSTLELGDSALYLCASSFTASTDTQYFGPGTRLTVL.

The chain combines TRBV7-2 with TRBJ2-5, with 7 positions matching TRBD2. Per the germline V gene, CDR1 is SGHTA and CDR2 is FQGNSA. This CDR3 is built from 14 residues. V lost 8 bases to trimming and J lost 3 bases; unmatched junction nucleotides: 9. CDR3 in amino acids: CASQFAGAKETQYF. The CDR3 DNA sequence: TGTGCCAGCCAATTCGCGGGAGCCAAAGAGACCCAGTACTTC.

The chain is built from TRBV29-1 and TRBJ2-5; D may be TRBD1 (6 bases). V gave up 4 bases and J gave up 3 bases, with 15 bases separating them. The CDR3 totals 14 residues. CDR1 SQVTM and CDR2 ANQGSEA come from the germline V gene. This chain's CDR3 is CSVVGRGGKETQYF. The CDR3 nucleotides are TGCAGCGTTGTGGGCAGGGGCGGAAAAGAGACCCAGTACTTC.

The chain uses TRBV10-2 and TRBJ2-2; 8 nucleotides agree with TRBD2. The junction had 10 bases not matched to a gene; V was cut back by 11 bases and J by 5 bases. The CDR3 consists of 14 residues. The germline gives CDR1 WSHSY, CDR2 SAAADI. In nucleotides, the CDR3 is TGCGCCTCCACCCTAGCGGGTAAAACCGGGGAGCTGTTTTTT. It codes for CASTLAGKTGELFF.

The chain has TRBV14 and TRBJ2-1, with D unclear. Germline V gene lookup returns CDR1 SGHDN and CDR2 FVKESK. This CDR3 contains 13 residues. V dropped 1 base and J dropped 4 bases, with 5 bases sitting between them. CDR3 in DNA: TGTGCCAGCAGCCAAGGAGTTTACAATGAGCAGTTCTTC. Protein product: CASSQGVYNEQFF.

The rearrangement uses TRBV7-9 and TRBJ2-1; TRBD1 matches at 9 bases. Germline CDR1 and CDR2: SEHNR and FQNEAQ (reference sequence). The V gene end was trimmed by 5 bases and the J gene end by 16 bases; junction bases not matched to a gene: 6. This CDR3 has 11 residues. Here the CDR3 reads CASSRTGGGFF. The CDR3 coding sequence is TGTGCCAGCAGCCGAACAGGGGGCGGCTTCTTC.

The rearrangement links TRBV7-2 to TRBJ2-2; D perhaps matches TRBD1 (6 bases). Germline V CDR1 and CDR2: SGHTA, FQGNSA. V dropped 8 bases and J dropped 0 bases, with 16 bases sitting between them. The CDR3 is made up of 16 amino acids. CDR3 sequence: CASERTAVANTGELFF. The CDR3 DNA sequence: TGTGCCAGCGAACGGACAGCAGTAGCGAACACCGGGGAGCTGTTTTTT.

The rearrangement links TRBV6-5 to TRBJ1-5; 10 bases match TRBD1. Germline assignment: CDR1 MNHEY and CDR2 SVGAGI. The V segment lost 4 bases and the J segment 9 bases; nucleotides outside the gene matches: 12. The CDR3 sequence is 16 residues long. CDR3 region: CASSFVTGGDFGPQHF. The CDR3 DNA sequence: TGTGCCAGCAGTTTCGTGACAGGGGGCGACTTTGGGCCCCAGCATTTT.

The chain joins TRBV7-9 to TRBJ1-5, with 7 nucleotides matching TRBD1. V shed 1 base, J shed 0 bases, and the junction held 6 bases outside the gene matches. The germline gives CDR1 SEHNR, CDR2 FQNEAQ (reference sequence). This CDR3 is built from 17 residues. CDR3 DNA sequence: TGTGCCAGCAGCTTAGTGAAGGGGGCTTATAGCAATCAGCCCCAGCATTTT. The encoded protein is CASSLVKGAYSNQPQHF.

This chain joins TRBV30 and TRBJ2-4; 8 bases are a match to TRBD2. Per the germline V gene, CDR1 is GTSNPN and CDR2 is SVGIG (reference sequence). V was pared by 2 bases and J by 12 bases, with 12 bases of the junction left unmatched. This CDR3 is 14 amino acids long. Here the CDR3 reads CAWSPTDGGAPQYF. The CDR3, as DNA: TGTGCCTGGAGTCCTACTGACGGGGGGGCCCCTCAGTACTTC.

The rearrangement joins TRBV28 to TRBJ1-2; D perhaps matches TRBD1 (5 bases). The CDR3 has 14 residues. The germline gives CDR1 MDHEN, CDR2 SYDVKM. Deletions cut 2 bases from V and 6 bases from J, with 13 bases between. CDR3 sequence: CASSLQGEDDGYTF. The CDR3 bases are TGTGCCAGCAGTTTACAGGGCGAGGACGATGGCTACACCTTC.

The rearrangement uses TRBV5-6 and TRBJ1-1, with a tentative D call TRBD1 (5 bases). V lost 0 bases, J lost 1 base, and 22 bases lay in between. Germline V gene sequence: CDR1 SGHDT, CDR2 YYEEEE. The CDR3 is made up of 19 amino acids. The CDR3 here is CASSLDVVLGGIGNTEAFF. DNA of the CDR3: TGTGCCAGCAGCTTGGATGTGGTTTTGGGGGGAATCGGGAACACTGAAGCTTTCTTT.

The chain carries TRBV7-2 and TRBJ2-7, with D possibly matching TRBD2 (5 bases). Germline values: CDR1 SGHTA, CDR2 FQGNSA. The CDR3 covers 15 residues. V lost 5 bases to trimming and J lost 2 bases, with 16 bases between them. The CDR3 is CASSPEVGRTYEQYF. For the CDR3, the DNA is TGTGCCAGCAGCCCGGAGGTTGGCAGGACCTACGAGCAGTACTTC.

Of note for this clone: In the same sample, other DNA sequences code for this CDR3. The chain uses TRBV9 and TRBJ2-1; weak D call: TRBD2 (6 bases). The CDR3 runs to 15 residues. Germline CDR1 reads SGDLS; CDR2 reads YYNGEE. Trimming stripped 0 bases from V and 1 base from J, with 8 bases between. CDR3 region: CASSVDGGSYNEQFF. Written as DNA, the CDR3 is TGTGCCAGCAGCGTAGACGGGGGATCCTACAATGAGCAGTTCTTC.

The chain employs TRBV28 and TRBJ2-5; the match to TRBD1 covers 8 bases. This CDR3 is 13 amino acids long. The germline V gene encodes CDR1 MDHEN and CDR2 SYDVKM. V dropped 8 bases and J dropped 2; count of bases not matched to a gene: 4. CDR3 loop: CASQRDRQETQYF. The CDR3 DNA reads as TGTGCCAGCCAACGGGACAGGCAAGAGACCCAGTACTTC. The complete variable domain, with remaining parts taken from reference TRBV28 and TRBJ2-5, reads DVKVTQSSRYLVKRTGEKVFLECVQDMDHENMFWYRQDPGLGLRLIYFSYDVKMKEKGDIPEGYSVSREKKERFSLILESASTNQTSMYLCASQRDRQETQYFGPGTRLLVL.

The chain links TRBV6-1 to TRBJ2-7, with D perhaps TRBD1 (6 bases). The V and J ends lost 6 bases and 0 bases respectively, with 12 bases between them. The CDR3 has 14 amino acids. Germline V CDR1 and CDR2: MNHNS, SASEGT. The chain's CDR3 is CASRRTDYSYEQYF. The CDR3 bases are TGTGCCAGCAGGAGGACAGATTACTCCTACGAGCAGTACTTC.

V is TRBV4-1 and J is TRBJ2-6; D is undetermined. CDR3 length: 15 amino acids. The V and J ends lost 1 base and 0 bases respectively, with 4 bases between them. The germline V gene has CDR1 MGHRA and CDR2 YSYEKL. The DNA for the CDR3 is TGCGCCAGCAGCCAAGGGCACTCTGGGGCCAACGTCCTGACTTTC. It translates to CASSQGHSGANVLTF.

This chain links TRBV28 with TRBJ1-2, with D maybe TRBD1 (5 bases). In germline, CDR1 is MDHEN, CDR2 SYDVKM. Trimming stripped 4 bases from V and 0 bases from J, with 6 bases between. The CDR3 consists of 13 residues. The CDR3 here is CASSSGANYGYTF. Here the CDR3 DNA reads TGTGCCAGCAGTTCGGGGGCTAACTATGGCTACACCTTC.

The genes are TRBV7-9 and TRBJ2-5; TRBD1 aligns across 9 bases. Germline V gives CDR1 SEHNR, CDR2 FQNEAQ (reference sequence). This CDR3 is 15 amino acids long. V was pared by 6 bases and J by 5 bases, with 10 bases of the junction left unmatched. DNA of the CDR3: TGTGCCAGCAGAACTACAGGGGGCGATCACGAGACCCAGTACTTC. It specifies CASRTTGGDHETQYF.

The V call is TRBV10-1, the J call TRBJ2-1; the D gene is possibly TRBD1 (7 bases). V was clipped by 4 bases and J by 10 bases, with 11 bases between them. The CDR3 sequence is 12 residues long. Germline V gene data show CDR1 as WNHNN and CDR2 as SYGVQD (reference sequence). The CDR3 sequence is CASSGPGGEQFF. In DNA, the CDR3 is TGCGCCAGCAGTGGGCCAGGGGGGGAGCAGTTCTTC.

The chain has TRBV13 and TRBJ2-5; D may be TRBD1 (10 bases). This CDR3 contains 22 residues. Trimming removed 5 bases at V and 0 bases at J, with 34 bases between. The germline CDR1 and CDR2 sequences are PRHDT and FYEKMQ (reference sequence). DNA for the CDR3: TGTGCCAGCAGCCTCCGGTCGACAGGGGGCCGGCTAGCGGGGACCTACCAAGAGACCCAGTACTTC. Protein: CASSLRSTGGRLAGTYQETQYF.

V is TRBV7-2 and J is TRBJ1-5, with D tentatively TRBD1 (6 bases). From germline, CDR1 is SGHTA and CDR2 FQGNSA. The length of the CDR3 is 16 residues. The V end was cut by 1 base, the J end by 6 bases, with 16 bases between. In DNA, the CDR3 is TGTGCCAGCAGCTTAGGGTTCCACAGGGTGGGTCAGCCCCAGCATTTT. As protein: CASSLGFHRVGQPQHF.

The rearrangement joins TRBV5-1 to TRBJ2-1, with D tentatively TRBD2 (5 bases). Trimming left V 1 base short and J 7 bases short, with 15 bases between. Germline V gene lookup returns CDR1 SGHRS and CDR2 YFSETQ. The CDR3 loop spans 15 amino acids. The CDR3 DNA reads TGCGCCAGCAGCTTGATTACTCCATCGGGAAATGAGCAGTTCTTC. Protein: CASSLITPSGNEQFF.

The chain combines TRBV19 with TRBJ1-1; the match to TRBD1 covers 7 bases. Germline V gene sequence: CDR1 LNHDA, CDR2 SQIVND (reference sequence). The V gene end was trimmed by 5 bases and the J gene end by 0 bases; junction bases not matched to a gene: 9. CDR3 length equals 16 residues. The CDR3 DNA sequence: TGTGCCAGTAGTCTCCGGACAGGACCCATGAACACTGAAGCTTTCTTT. Translating it yields CASSLRTGPMNTEAFF.

The chain has TRBV7-6 and TRBJ2-5, with D unclear. Trimming pared 5 bases from V and 7 bases from J, leaving 14 bases between. Germline V lookup: CDR1 SGHVS, CDR2 FNYEAQ. The CDR3 extends over 13 amino acids. The CDR3 coding sequence is TGTGCCAGCAGCCGTTCTATCGCCACGACCCAGTACTTC. Protein product: CASSRSIATTQYF.